This T cell receptor beta chain was observed in a study of cytomegalovirus exposure and HLA in healthy donors. The study's findings and limits: Presence/absence analyses supposed approximately even sequencing depth among donors. In a later analysis, a genetic analysis reported fewer productive-TCR N-insertions in an Asian-associated ancestry cluster than the cohort average. Among the CMV-associated chains, three were confirmed in vitro as specific for CMV antigens.

PCR employed 60 Vbeta and 13 Jbeta primers. Assay used: immunoSEQ multiplex PCR; TCRdb lists only in-frame clones, some missing. The sample includes about 200,000 clones, roughly 13% seen only once; the top ten take 7.8%. Only a few counts were recorded for this clone. The antigen is unknown. The TCR was taken from a man aged 50-60 years in good health and CMV-seropositive. Sequencing was carried out using PBMCs.

The CDR3 DNA is TGTGCCAGCAGCTCGTTGGACAGGGATGACTATGGCTACACCTTC. It yields the protein CASSSLDRDDYGYTF. The chain joins TRBV5-6 to TRBJ1-2; 8 bases are a match to TRBD1. V dropped 3 bases and J dropped 3; count of bases not matched to a gene: 7. CDR3 size: 15 residues. Germline CDR1 and CDR2: SGHDT and YYEEEE.